The clone carrying this T cell receptor beta chain was picked up a small number of times. The sample is drawn from a study of CD8 T cells in ankylosing spondylitis. V was cut by 7 bases and J by 4 bases, with 13 bases left in between. CDR3 size: 14 residues. Germline CDR1 MNHEY, CDR2 SVGEGT. TCRdb recomputed calls from the 5' RACE reads with MiXCR, one row per CDR3 protein. The sample carries a few hundred thousand distinct CDR3 sequences, around 20% recorded once. The receptor comes from a male donor with ankylosing spondylitis or in good health (not recorded which). Sequencing used blood, either unsorted or a sorted T cell fraction (not recorded which). The chain employs TRBV6-2 or TRBV6-3 and TRBJ2-2; D is uncertain. The CDR3 loop reads CASTIGPFTGELFF. CDR3 DNA sequence: TGTGCCAGCACCATTGGACCTTTCACCGGGGAGCTGTTTTTT.